The rows below give T cell receptor beta chains drawn from one sample of a study of CD8+CD57+ T cells in acquired aplastic anemia. TCRdb reprocessed the reads with MiXCR, giving one entry per CDR3 protein. The sample has roughly 120,000 distinct CDR3 sequences, 45% to 60% seen once. Sequencing was carried out using sorted CD4+, CD8+, or CD8+CD57+ T cells (not recorded which) from PBMCs. The receptors here all came from a human donor with aplastic anemia. CDR3s include the opening cysteine and the closing phenylalanine or tryptophan. D genes are given only for firm matches. Not every row has a clone size; where given, it reads once, few, many or a size class.

TRBV4-1	TRBD1	TRBJ1-6	few	TGCGCCAGCAGCCAAGTTTTGGACAGGGATAATTCACCCCTCCACTTT	CASSQVLDRDNSPLHF
TRBV25-1	TRBD1	TRBJ2-7	-	TGTGCCAGCAGTGAAAGCGGACAGGGTCGCTCCTACGAGCAGTACTTC	CASSESGQGRSYEQYF
TRBV2	TRBD1	TRBJ2-2	-	TGTGCCAGCAGGACAGGGGTGGGGACCGGGGAGCTGTTTTTT	CASRTGVGTGELFF
TRBV7-9	-	TRBJ1-4	-	TGTGCCAGCAGCTTAAGGAGAGGGGATAATGAAAAACTGTTTTTT	CASSLRRGDNEKLFF
TRBV20-1	TRBD1	TRBJ2-7	many	TGCAGTGCCCCCGGGACAGGGTTCTACGAGCAGTACTTC	CSAPGTGFYEQYF
TRBV6-1	TRBD1	TRBJ2-7	-	TGTGCCAGCAGCGTTGGGGTAGGACAGGGTGACGAGCAGTACTTC	CASSVGVGQGDEQYF
TRBV9	TRBD1	TRBJ1-2	many	TGTGCCAGCAGCGTATCTGGGACAGCCGGTGGCTACACCTTC	CASSVSGTAGGYTF
TRBV7-6	-	TRBJ2-3	-	TGTGCCAGCAGCTTAGAGCCTCGGGGCAGGGGTGGAACAGATACGCAGTATTTT	CASSLEPRGRGGTDTQYF
TRBV19	-	TRBJ2-5	-	TGTGCCAGTAAGCGACACGACCAAGAGACCCAGTACTTC	CASKRHDQETQYF
TRBV15	-	TRBJ1-5	-	TGTGCCACCGGATCCACGCGGACGGGGGGGCCCCAGCATTTT	CATGSTRTGGPQHF
TRBV10-1	-	TRBJ2-3	-	TGCGCCAGCAGTGAGTCTAGATCTGGGACAGATACGCAGTATTTT	CASSESRSGTDTQYF
TRBV7-9	-	TRBJ2-1	-	TGTGCCAGCAGCCACAATGGGGAGCAGTTCTTC	CASSHNGEQFF
TRBV7-2	-	TRBJ2-3	-	TGTGCCAGCAGCCTTTCAGACAGCACAGATACGCAGTATTTT	CASSLSDSTDTQYF
TRBV12-3/TRBV12-4	-	TRBJ2-7	-	TGTGCCAGCAGTGGGCCGCGGCCCCCCTACGAGCAGTACTTC	CASSGPRPPYEQYF
TRBV6-5	-	TRBJ1-2	few	TGTGCCAGCAGTTACGGGACGTATGGCTACACCTTC	CASSYGTYGYTF
TRBV6-4	TRBD1	TRBJ1-6	-	TGTGCCAGCAGTGAAGTGGAACAGGGGAATTCACCCCTCCACTTT	CASSEVEQGNSPLHF
TRBV6-4	TRBD2	TRBJ2-2	-	TGTGCCAGCAGTGACTTAGCTAGCGGGGGCCTCGCGAACACCGGGGAGCTGTTTTTT	CASSDLASGGLANTGELFF
TRBV7-2	-	TRBJ2-5	few	TGTGCCAGCAGCTCCCTGGGAAGAGACCAAGAGACCCAGTACTTC	CASSSLGRDQETQYF
TRBV7-8	TRBD1	TRBJ1-1	-	TGTGCCAGCAGACGGAACAGGGGCGGGAGGGCCACTGAAGCTTTCTTT	CASRRNRGGRATEAFF
TRBV19	-	TRBJ1-5	-	TGTGCCAGTAGTATGGTTAGCCAGCCCCAGCATTTT	CASSMVSQPQHF
TRBV29-1	-	TRBJ2-7	many	TGCAGCGTCATGTCTGGCTCCTACGAGCAGTACTTC	CSVMSGSYEQYF
TRBV24-1	-	TRBJ1-1	-	TGTGCCACCAGTGAAGGGAACACTGAAGCTTTCTTT	CATSEGNTEAFF
TRBV19	-	TRBJ2-1	once	TGTGCCAGTACCCGGGGGCAGGGAAGCTACAATGAGCAGTTCTTC	CASTRGQGSYNEQFF
TRBV29-1	-	TRBJ2-7	few	TGCAGCGTTAAGGGGGGGGGCTCCTACGAGCAGTACTTC	CSVKGGGSYEQYF
TRBV27	-	TRBJ1-1	-	TGTGCCAGCGGCAGTCAGTACACTGAAGCTTTCTTT	CASGSQYTEAFF
TRBV28	-	TRBJ2-1	-	TGTGCCAGCAGTTTATCGGGACCCCCATACAATGAGCAGTTCTTC	CASSLSGPPYNEQFF
TRBV7-9	-	TRBJ1-2	once	TGTGCCAGCAGCCCAGGGTCTAACTATGGCTACACCTTC	CASSPGSNYGYTF
TRBV5-1	-	TRBJ2-7	-	TGCGCCAGCAACCCTGACTTCGGCGCGACCGGCGAGCAGTACTTC	CASNPDFGATGEQYF
TRBV2	-	TRBJ1-1	-	TGTGCCAGCTACAGGCTCTGGTCTGAAGCTTTCTTT	CASYRLWSEAFF
TRBV4-1	-	TRBJ1-2	-	TGCGCCAGCAGCCAAGACCCGGGCCTCGCCTGGCTAGGCCACACCTTC	CASSQDPGLAWLGHTF
TRBV25-1	-	TRBJ2-2	-	TGTGCCAGCAGTGTGCTGACAAACACCGGGGAGCTGTTTTTT	CASSVLTNTGELFF
TRBV10-3	-	TRBJ1-1	-	TGTGCCATCAGTGAGACCAGAACAGGGAACACTGAAGCTTTCTTT	CAISETRTGNTEAFF
TRBV6-1	-	TRBJ2-6	-	TGTGCCAGCAGTGAAGCTAGCTCTGGGGCCAACGTCCTGACTTTC	CASSEASSGANVLTF
TRBV14	-	TRBJ2-7	-	TGTGCCAGCAGCCAAGATTCACCGCGGTCGGTGGTCCACGAGCAGTACTTC	CASSQDSPRSVVHEQYF
TRBV15	-	TRBJ2-3	-	TGTGCCACCAGCAGTCGTAGTGGGGATACGCAGTATTTT	CATSSRSGDTQYF
TRBV20-1	TRBD1	TRBJ2-5	-	TGCAGTGCTAGACGGCAGGGGGCGCGATCGGTCCAAGAGACCCAGTACTTC	CSARRQGARSVQETQYF
TRBV20-1	-	TRBJ2-7	-	TGCAGTGCTAGACGGAGCGGGGGACAGGAAGCCTTC	CSARRSGGQEAF
TRBV29-1	-	TRBJ2-7	few	TGCAGCGTCTATCGGGACTCAAGCTCCTACGAGCAGTACTTC	CSVYRDSSSYEQYF
TRBV5-1	-	TRBJ2-2	-	TGCGCCAGCAGCTTGGCAGACAGGCCGACGAACACCGGGGAGCTGTTTTTT	CASSLADRPTNTGELFF
TRBV25-1	-	TRBJ1-1	once	TGTGCCAGTCCCGGTCCGATGAACACTGAAGCTTTCTTT	CASPGPMNTEAFF
TRBV7-2	TRBD2	TRBJ2-7	once	TGTGCCAGCAGCTTCTCGACTAGCGCTACCTACGAGCAGTACTTC	CASSFSTSATYEQYF
TRBV6-4	TRBD1	TRBJ1-6	many	TGTGCCAGCAGCACACAGGGGGACGGTTCACCCCTCCACTTT	CASSTQGDGSPLHF
TRBV2	-	TRBJ1-2	-	TGTGCCAGCAGTCCTATGACGGCCTCACCGGGTGGCTACACCTTC	CASSPMTASPGGYTF
TRBV27	TRBD1	TRBJ1-5	-	TGTGCCAGCAGTTCCGGGACAGGGGGCAATCAGCCCCAGCATTTT	CASSSGTGGNQPQHF
TRBV20-1	TRBD2	TRBJ2-7	-	TGCAGTGCTAAACAGGGACTAGCGGGGGGGAGTTACGAGCAGTACTTC	CSAKQGLAGGSYEQYF